The 8 T cell receptor beta chains given below trace back to one sample, sequenced in a study of T cell changes during pregnancy in multiple sclerosis. Generated by immunoSEQ multiplex PCR, the TCRdb table keeps only in-frame clones and is missing some. The sample holds about 40,000 clones, over 80% seen once. The specimen comprised CD4+ T cells from peripheral blood mononuclear cells, sampled before pregnancy. These receptor sequences come from a female donor with multiple sclerosis, enrolled in a pregnancy study.

This clone has a single count. CDR3 coding DNA: TGTGCCAGCAGCTTGGCTACTTTCACAGATACGCAGTATTTT. Translated, it gives CASSLATFTDTQYF. The rearrangement joins TRBV5-8 to TRBJ2-3; D is unresolved. The V gene's germline CDR1 is SGHTS and CDR2 YDEGEE. This CDR3 is built from 14 residues. Trimming took 0 bases from V and 2 from J, leaving 7 bases between them.

The chain carries TRBV7-2 and TRBJ2-5; TRBD1 agrees at 7 bases. This CDR3 contains 15 residues. Germline lookup yields CDR1 SGHTA and CDR2 FQGNSA. Unmatched junction bases numbered 5, after V lost 1 base and J lost 3 bases. The CDR3 DNA reads as TGTGCCAGCAGCTTAGGGGGACAGAGGAAAGAGACCCAGTACTTC. The encoded protein is CASSLGGQRKETQYF.

This clone was counted a single time. The chain has TRBV6-1 and TRBJ1-2; TRBD1 might be the D (6 bases). The V and J ends lost 3 bases and 4 bases respectively, with 9 bases between them. This CDR3 has 13 amino acids. The V gene's germline CDR1 is MNHNS and CDR2 SASEGT. CDR3 sequence reads: CASSDRGFYGYTF. The CDR3 bases are TGTGCCAGCAGTGACAGGGGTTTCTATGGCTACACCTTC.

V usage is TRBV14 and J usage is TRBJ2-2, with 8 bases that match TRBD1. Germline V CDR1 and CDR2: SGHDN, FVKESK. The CDR3 has 17 residues. V lost 4 bases, J lost 5 bases, and 12 bases stayed unmatched. In DNA form, the CDR3 reads TGTGCCAGCAGCCTACAACCTGGACAGGGTTCTACCGGGGAGCTGTTTTTT. This encodes CASSLQPGQGSTGELFF.

The genes are TRBV4-3 and TRBJ1-2; D is unresolved. The length of the CDR3 is 16 residues. Per germline, CDR1 LGHNA and CDR2 YSLEER. The V end was cut by 0 bases, the J end by 0 bases, with 11 bases between. The chain's CDR3 is CASSQDPGRANYGYTF. In nucleotides, the CDR3 is TGCGCCAGCAGCCAAGATCCCGGGAGAGCTAACTATGGCTACACCTTC.

The chain couples TRBV7-3 to TRBJ2-7; 11 bases fit TRBD2. The CDR3 loop spans 15 amino acids. Germline CDR1 SGHTA, CDR2 FQGTGA. V gave up 1 base and J gave up 5 bases; unmatched junction bases: 4. The CDR3 loop reads CASSLSSGGAHEQYF. CDR3 sequence (DNA): TGTGCCAGCAGCTTAAGTAGCGGGGGGGCCCACGAGCAGTACTTC.

The chain employs TRBV9 and TRBJ2-3; D ambiguous. The length of the CDR3 is 13 residues. Trimming cost V 0 bases and J 6 bases, with 8 bases left between them. The germline CDR1 and CDR2 sequences are SGDLS and YYNGEE. The CDR3 protein is CASSVEVGDTQYF. In DNA form, the CDR3 reads TGTGCCAGCAGCGTAGAAGTCGGGGATACGCAGTATTTT. The entire variable domain, with the rest obtained from reference TRBV9 and TRBJ2-3, is as follows: DSGVTQTPKHLITATGQRVTLRCSPRSGDLSVYWYQQSLDQGLQFLIQYYNGEERAKGNILERFSAQQFPDLHSELNLSSLELGDSALYFCASSVEVGDTQYFGPGTRLTVL.

This clone was seen a single time. The V call is TRBV7-2, the J call TRBJ2-3; possibly TRBD2 for D (7 bases). The CDR3 consists of 18 residues. Germline V CDR1 and CDR2: SGHTA, FQGNSA. V was cut by 5 bases and J by 2 bases, with 23 bases left in between. The CDR3 here is CASSESWVAGASTDTQYF. CDR3 in DNA: TGTGCCAGCAGCGAGTCGTGGGTGGCGGGGGCGTCCACAGATACGCAGTATTTT.